The entry that follows covers one TCR beta chain sequence. Its cognate antigen is unknown. The V end was cut by 5 bases, the J end by 2 bases, with 13 bases between. Germline V gene lookup returns CDR1 MNHNS and CDR2 SASEGT. CDR3 length: 14 residues. The data were taken from a study of tumor-infiltrating lymphocytes in primary liver carcinoma. In the study overall: The study reported T1-T3 N0M0 tumors spanning 4.2 to 10 cm. Study outcomes and limitations: In tumor-adjacent and tumor-blood pairs, overlap was lower than in tumor region pairs.

Between roughly 20 and 31 mg of unsorted bulk tissue served as the source from which RNA and DNA were co-extracted. Researchers took samples from five separate regions of each tumor. Reverse transcription of roughly 470 ng total RNA with a constant-region primer produced TCR beta cDNA. Libraries of TCR beta came from three nested multiplex PCR rounds with slightly modified ARM-PCR. The study ran its first two PCR rounds for approximately 11 cycles each, using TRBV1-TRBV30 forward primers and a C-beta reverse primer. TCRdb analysed the multiplex PCR reads with MiXCR anew, one entry per CDR3 protein. This sample carries approximately 54,000 distinct CDR3 sequences, roughly 77% of them seen once, and the ten largest clones take around 23%.

The V gene is TRBV6-1, the J gene TRBJ2-7, with D possibly TRBD2 on 6 matching bases. This receptor was identified in a man aged 35-49 years with primary liver carcinoma and hepatitis B virus infection. Sequencing was done on a sample of liver tumor tissue from sampling region 2. Documented subset: tumor region T2, inferior pole. The CDR3 here is CASSPDGRTYEQYF. The CDR3 nucleotides are TGTGCCAGCAGTCCTGACGGGAGAACCTACGAGCAGTACTTC.